This T cell receptor (beta chain) was recovered during a study of cytomegalovirus exposure and HLA in healthy donors. In germline, CDR1 is KGHSH, CDR2 LQKENI. This CDR3 has 15 residues. The V segment lost 6 bases and the J segment 3 bases; nucleotides outside the gene matches: 7. As regards this clone: Its target is not known.

Study findings and constraints: Within the data, a cluster of highly shared sequence variants was likely a sequencing artifact. An analysis that came later showed most CMV-associated TCR beta chains appearing HLA-restricted. Most TCRs appeared rarely, but some public TCRs recurred in many donors.

The PCR made use of 60 Vbeta and 13 Jbeta primers. The table came from immunoSEQ multiplex PCR; TCRdb's copy has only in-frame clones and leaves some out. In the table there are 95,000 to 150,000 clones, roughly four fifths of which are singletons. This sequence was found in a woman aged 40 to 50 in good health and CMV-seropositive. The sample was PBMCs. The V call is TRBV18, the J call TRBJ2-7; the match to TRBD1 covers 11 bases. The CDR3 region is CASSKLGQGDYEQYF. The CDR3 region has the DNA TGTGCCAGCTCCAAGCTGGGACAGGGGGACTACGAGCAGTACTTC.